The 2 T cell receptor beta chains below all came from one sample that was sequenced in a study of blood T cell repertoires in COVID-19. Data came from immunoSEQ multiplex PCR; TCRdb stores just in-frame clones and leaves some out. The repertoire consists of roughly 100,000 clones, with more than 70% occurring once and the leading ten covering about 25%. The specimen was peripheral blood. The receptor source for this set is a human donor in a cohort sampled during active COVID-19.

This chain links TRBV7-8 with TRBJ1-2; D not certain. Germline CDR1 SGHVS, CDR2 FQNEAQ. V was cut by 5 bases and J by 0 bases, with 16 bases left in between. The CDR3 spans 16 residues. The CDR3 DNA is TGTGCCAGCAGCCTAGGGAGGAGGCCGACTAACTATGGCTACACCTTC. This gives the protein CASSLGRRPTNYGYTF.

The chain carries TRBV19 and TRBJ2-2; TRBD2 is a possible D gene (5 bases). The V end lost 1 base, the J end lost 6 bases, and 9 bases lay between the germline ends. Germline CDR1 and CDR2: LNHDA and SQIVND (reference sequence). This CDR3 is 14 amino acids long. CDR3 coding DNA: TGTGCCAGTAGTATAGGGGGAGTCTCCGGGGAGCTGTTTTTT. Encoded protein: CASSIGGVSGELFF.